This TCR beta chain originates from a study of beta chain features in type 1 diabetes. There are a few counts of this clone. As yet, its antigen is unknown. The CDR3 sequence is 11 residues long. Germline-derived CDR1 and CDR2 are MNHNS and SASEGT. V lost 9 bases and J lost 1, with 7 bases in between. Every isolated RNA sample was fully reverse transcribed, so sequencing captured expressed TCRB transcripts. This table comes from immunoSEQ multiplex PCR, and its TCRdb copy is limited to in-frame clones, with some not included. Of hundreds of thousands of clones listed, 10% to 15% are singletons. Study-wide points: Cells with high TCR expression could be over-represented by cDNA sequencing. Moderate but significant shortening of TCRB CDR3s was recorded in all four CD4+ subsets from Type 1 diabetes patients.

Sequenced material: naive CD4+ T cells from blood. The TCR originated in a man aged 18 to 30 in good health. The chain links TRBV6-1 to TRBJ2-7; a possible D gene is TRBD2 (6 bases). The CDR3 loop is CASGLSYEQYF. DNA of the CDR3: TGTGCCAGTGGACTATCCTACGAGCAGTACTTC.